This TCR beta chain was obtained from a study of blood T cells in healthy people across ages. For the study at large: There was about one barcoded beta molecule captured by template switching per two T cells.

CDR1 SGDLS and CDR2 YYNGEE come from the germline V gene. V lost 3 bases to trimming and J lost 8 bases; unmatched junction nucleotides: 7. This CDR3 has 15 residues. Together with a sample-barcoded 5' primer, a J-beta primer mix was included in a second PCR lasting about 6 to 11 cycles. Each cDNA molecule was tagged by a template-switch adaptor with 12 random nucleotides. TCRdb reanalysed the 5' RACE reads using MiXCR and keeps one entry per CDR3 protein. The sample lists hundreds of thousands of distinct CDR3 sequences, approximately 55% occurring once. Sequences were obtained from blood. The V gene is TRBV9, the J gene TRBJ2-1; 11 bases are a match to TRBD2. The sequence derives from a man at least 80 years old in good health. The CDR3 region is CASSAISGRGDEQFF. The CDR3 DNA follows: TGTGCCAGCAGCGCCATTAGCGGGAGGGGGGATGAGCAGTTCTTC.